This TCR beta chain derives from a study of blood T cells in healthy people across ages. Germline V gene data show CDR1 as LGHNA and CDR2 as YSLEER. V lost 0 bases, J lost 9 bases, and 20 bases lay in between. The CDR3 has 16 residues. A J-beta primer mix and a sample-barcoded 5' primer were used in a second PCR of roughly 7 to 12 cycles. One entry per CDR3 protein results from TCRdb running MiXCR on the 5' RACE reads. The repertoire consists of 1.8 million or so distinct CDR3 sequences, with roughly two fifths occurring once and the leading ten covering under 30%. The chain recombines TRBV4-3 with TRBJ2-5; TRBD2 might be the D (5 bases). The source of this sequence is a human donor in good health. The sequenced material came from blood. CDR3: CASSQDTSWEWGAQYF. The CDR3 nucleotides are TGCGCCAGCAGCCAAGATACCAGCTGGGAATGGGGAGCCCAGTACTTC.